This record covers a single T cell receptor (beta chain). This entry is derived from a study of T cell changes during pregnancy in multiple sclerosis. The assay was immunoSEQ multiplex PCR, and TCRdb's table has in-frame clones only and misses some. The sample holds 65,000 to 85,000 clones; 70% to 90% are singletons and the top ten take over 0.8%. The CDR3 covers 16 residues. V gave up 4 bases and J gave up 2 bases; unmatched junction bases: 7. Germline V gene sequence: CDR1 SEHNR, CDR2 FQNEAQ (reference sequence). The material was peripheral blood, obtained in the first trimester of pregnancy. The sequence was collected from a female donor in good health, enrolled as a control in a pregnancy study. This chain joins TRBV7-9 and TRBJ2-3; 9 nucleotides align to TRBD1. The CDR3 DNA reads TGTGCCAGCAGCTCCTTGGGGACAGGGCTCACAGATACGCAGTATTTT. This translates into CASSSLGTGLTDTQYF.